This is a list of T cell receptor beta chains from one sample in a study of blood T cell repertoires in COVID-19. Sequenced by immunoSEQ multiplex PCR; TCRdb stores in-frame clones only, minus some. This table has around 480,000 clones, 88% appearing once. The source material was peripheral blood. These receptors were collected from a woman aged 45-65 years with COVID-19, enrolled during active disease. Both conserved end residues are part of each CDR3. A D gene is named only where the DNA matches it firmly. Part of the rows lack a size; the others show once, few, many or a class for expanded clones.

clone size: -
J gene: TRBJ2-1
D gene: -
V gene: TRBV5-1
CDR3 protein: CASSTISREGNEQFF
CDR3 DNA: TGCGCCAGCAGCACCATTTCCAGGGAAGGGAATGAGCAGTTCTTC

clone size: -
J gene: TRBJ2-1
D gene: TRBD1
V gene: TRBV4-1
CDR3 protein: CASSQQTSGTGNEQFF
CDR3 DNA: TGCGCCAGCAGCCAGCAAACGTCCGGGACAGGGAATGAGCAGTTCTTC

clone size: once
J gene: TRBJ2-7
D gene: TRBD2
V gene: TRBV30
CDR3 protein: CAWSVQAGTEQYF
CDR3 DNA: TGTGCCTGGAGTGTACAAGCGGGGACCGAGCAGTACTTC

clone size: -
J gene: TRBJ2-1
D gene: TRBD1
V gene: TRBV12-3/TRBV12-4
CDR3 protein: CASSQSGGQFF
CDR3 DNA: TGTGCCAGCAGCCAGTCAGGGGGACAGTTCTTC

clone size: -
J gene: TRBJ2-1
D gene: TRBD1
V gene: TRBV2
CDR3 protein: CASSATGDWDEQFF
CDR3 DNA: TGTGCCAGCAGTGCGACAGGGGATTGGGATGAGCAGTTCTTC

clone size: -
J gene: TRBJ2-1
D gene: -
V gene: TRBV3-1/TRBV3-2
CDR3 protein: CASSHGPTRVQHNEQFF
CDR3 DNA: TGTGCCAGCAGCCATGGACCAACTAGGGTCCAGCACAATGAGCAGTTCTTC

clone size: once
J gene: TRBJ1-4
D gene: -
V gene: TRBV5-1
CDR3 protein: CASSLLSTNEKLFF
CDR3 DNA: TGCGCCAGCAGCCTCCTATCAACTAATGAAAAACTGTTTTTT

clone size: -
J gene: TRBJ2-3
D gene: -
V gene: TRBV2
CDR3 protein: CASSADSTDTQYF
CDR3 DNA: TGTGCCAGCAGCGCGGACTCCACAGATACGCAGTATTTT

clone size: -
J gene: TRBJ1-5
D gene: TRBD1
V gene: TRBV28
CDR3 protein: CASSSQGAAQPQHF
CDR3 DNA: TGTGCCAGCAGTTCGCAGGGGGCCGCTCAGCCCCAGCATTTT

clone size: few
J gene: TRBJ1-1
D gene: -
V gene: TRBV30
CDR3 protein: CAWSVLRSTEAFF
CDR3 DNA: TGTGCCTGGAGTGTACTACGGTCGACTGAAGCTTTCTTT

clone size: few
J gene: TRBJ2-2
D gene: TRBD1
V gene: TRBV19
CDR3 protein: CASSSSGTGDTGELFF
CDR3 DNA: TGTGCCAGTAGTTCCTCCGGGACAGGGGACACCGGGGAGCTGTTTTTT

clone size: -
J gene: TRBJ2-3
D gene: -
V gene: TRBV10-1
CDR3 protein: CASSGTVGGPNTDTQYF
CDR3 DNA: TGCGCCAGCAGTGGGACGGTGGGGGGGCCGAACACAGATACGCAGTATTTT

clone size: -
J gene: TRBJ1-3
D gene: -
V gene: TRBV29-1
CDR3 protein: CSVVKGSGNTIYF
CDR3 DNA: TGCAGCGTTGTAAAGGGGTCTGGAAACACCATATATTTT

clone size: few
J gene: TRBJ1-5
D gene: -
V gene: TRBV9
CDR3 protein: CASSVGTGNQPQHF
CDR3 DNA: TGTGCCAGCAGCGTAGGGACAGGCAATCAGCCCCAGCATTTT

clone size: -
J gene: TRBJ1-2
D gene: -
V gene: TRBV30
CDR3 protein: CAWSAGGHGYTF
CDR3 DNA: TGTGCCTGGAGTGCGGGAGGACATGGCTACACCTTC

clone size: -
J gene: TRBJ2-2
D gene: TRBD1
V gene: TRBV9
CDR3 protein: CASSPRTGGLTGELFF
CDR3 DNA: TGTGCCAGCAGCCCCAGGACAGGGGGACTCACCGGGGAGCTGTTTTTT

clone size: -
J gene: TRBJ2-1
D gene: -
V gene: TRBV5-1
CDR3 protein: CASSWTAAGGRAEQFF
CDR3 DNA: TGCGCCAGCAGCTGGACAGCGGCTGGAGGCCGTGCTGAGCAGTTCTTC

clone size: -
J gene: TRBJ2-1
D gene: -
V gene: TRBV7-7
CDR3 protein: CASSLSAGDEQFF
CDR3 DNA: TGTGCCAGCAGCTTATCGGCCGGAGATGAGCAGTTCTTC

clone size: once
J gene: TRBJ2-7
D gene: TRBD2
V gene: TRBV30
CDR3 protein: CAWIQRGRPYEQYF
CDR3 DNA: TGTGCCTGGATCCAGCGGGGGAGACCCTACGAGCAGTACTTC

clone size: -
J gene: TRBJ2-1
D gene: TRBD2
V gene: TRBV7-6
CDR3 protein: CASSLALAGGMDEQFF
CDR3 DNA: TGTGCCAGCAGCTTAGCCCTAGCGGGGGGCATGGATGAGCAGTTCTTC

clone size: -
J gene: TRBJ1-1
D gene: -
V gene: TRBV7-9
CDR3 protein: CASSFTGSNTEAFF
CDR3 DNA: TGTGCCAGCAGCTTTACGGGATCGAACACTGAAGCTTTCTTT

clone size: -
J gene: TRBJ1-1
D gene: -
V gene: TRBV7-9
CDR3 protein: CASSPPLGEFLVAFF
CDR3 DNA: TGTGCCAGCAGCCCCCCCCTCGGTGAGTTTCTGGTAGCTTTCTTT

clone size: -
J gene: TRBJ2-3
D gene: TRBD2
V gene: TRBV9
CDR3 protein: CASSVKPSGGLSTDTQYF
CDR3 DNA: TGTGCCAGCAGCGTAAAACCTAGCGGGGGTCTAAGCACAGATACGCAGTATTTT

clone size: -
J gene: TRBJ1-1
D gene: TRBD1
V gene: TRBV5-1
CDR3 protein: CASRSQGARDTEAFF
CDR3 DNA: TGCGCCAGCAGATCACAGGGGGCGCGGGACACTGAAGCTTTCTTT

clone size: few
J gene: TRBJ1-1
D gene: -
V gene: TRBV11-2
CDR3 protein: CASSSTDRFDTAFF
CDR3 DNA: TGTGCCAGCAGCTCTACCGATAGGTTCGACACTGCTTTCTTT

clone size: -
J gene: TRBJ2-3
D gene: -
V gene: TRBV1
CDR3 protein: CTSSQVPRGRDTDTQYF
CDR3 DNA: TGCACCAGCAGCCAAGTTCCGCGGGGTAGGGACACAGATACGCAGTATTTT

clone size: -
J gene: TRBJ1-2
D gene: TRBD1
V gene: TRBV6-5
CDR3 protein: CASHRGQGAYGYTF
CDR3 DNA: TGTGCCAGCCATAGAGGACAGGGGGCTTATGGCTACACCTTC

clone size: -
J gene: TRBJ2-1
D gene: -
V gene: TRBV10-1
CDR3 protein: CASSERGNEQFF
CDR3 DNA: TGCGCCAGCAGTGAAAGGGGCAATGAGCAGTTCTTC

clone size: -
J gene: TRBJ2-3
D gene: -
V gene: TRBV5-1
CDR3 protein: CASSLRTDTQYF
CDR3 DNA: TGCGCCAGCAGCTTGCGGACAGATACGCAGTATTTT

clone size: -
J gene: TRBJ2-7
D gene: TRBD1
V gene: TRBV3-1/TRBV3-2
CDR3 protein: CASSQAQGAREQYF
CDR3 DNA: TGTGCCAGCAGCCAGGCCCAGGGGGCGCGGGAGCAGTACTTC

clone size: -
J gene: TRBJ1-2
D gene: -
V gene: TRBV5-8
CDR3 protein: CASSFLGGDGYTF
CDR3 DNA: TGTGCCAGCAGCTTTTTAGGAGGGGATGGCTACACCTTC

clone size: -
J gene: TRBJ1-1
D gene: -
V gene: TRBV30
CDR3 protein: CAWSVVRGGPAFF
CDR3 DNA: TGTGCCTGGAGTGTAGTCAGGGGTGGGCCAGCTTTCTTT

clone size: -
J gene: TRBJ1-2
D gene: -
V gene: TRBV9
CDR3 protein: CASWGVYGYTF
CDR3 DNA: TGTGCCAGCTGGGGAGTATATGGCTACACCTTC

clone size: -
J gene: TRBJ2-3
D gene: -
V gene: TRBV23-1
CDR3 protein: CATPFSADTQYF
CDR3 DNA: TGCGCCACGCCGTTTAGCGCAGATACGCAGTATTTT

clone size: -
J gene: TRBJ2-2
D gene: TRBD1
V gene: TRBV15
CDR3 protein: CATSRRQGVTGELFF
CDR3 DNA: TGTGCCACCAGCCGACGACAGGGGGTCACCGGGGAGCTGTTTTTT

clone size: -
J gene: TRBJ1-5
D gene: -
V gene: TRBV6-5
CDR3 protein: CASRSGIHSNQPQHF
CDR3 DNA: TGTGCCAGCAGATCCGGGATCCATAGCAATCAGCCCCAGCATTTT

clone size: once
J gene: TRBJ2-7
D gene: TRBD2
V gene: TRBV11-2
CDR3 protein: CASSALAGGPENEQYF
CDR3 DNA: TGTGCCAGCAGCGCCCTAGCGGGGGGGCCTGAAAACGAGCAGTACTTC

clone size: -
J gene: TRBJ2-3
D gene: -
V gene: TRBV19
CDR3 protein: CASRLQGSGTDTQYF
CDR3 DNA: TGTGCCAGTAGGCTACAGGGAAGTGGCACAGATACGCAGTATTTT

clone size: -
J gene: TRBJ1-1
D gene: -
V gene: TRBV7-2
CDR3 protein: CASSLEPGGNTEAFF
CDR3 DNA: TGTGCCAGCAGCTTAGAACCGGGGGGGAACACTGAAGCTTTCTTT

clone size: -
J gene: TRBJ2-2
D gene: -
V gene: TRBV5-1
CDR3 protein: CASSLGRGTGELFF
CDR3 DNA: TGCGCCAGCAGCTTGGGCCGGGGGACCGGGGAGCTGTTTTTT

clone size: few
J gene: TRBJ1-1
D gene: -
V gene: TRBV6-5
CDR3 protein: CASCLESEFTEAFF
CDR3 DNA: TGTGCCAGTTGTCTTGAGAGTGAGTTCACTGAAGCTTTCTTT

clone size: -
J gene: TRBJ2-2
D gene: -
V gene: TRBV5-1
CDR3 protein: CASTRQGLSPTNTGELFF
CDR3 DNA: TGCGCCAGCACCCGACAGGGACTCTCTCCGACGAACACCGGGGAGCTGTTTTTT